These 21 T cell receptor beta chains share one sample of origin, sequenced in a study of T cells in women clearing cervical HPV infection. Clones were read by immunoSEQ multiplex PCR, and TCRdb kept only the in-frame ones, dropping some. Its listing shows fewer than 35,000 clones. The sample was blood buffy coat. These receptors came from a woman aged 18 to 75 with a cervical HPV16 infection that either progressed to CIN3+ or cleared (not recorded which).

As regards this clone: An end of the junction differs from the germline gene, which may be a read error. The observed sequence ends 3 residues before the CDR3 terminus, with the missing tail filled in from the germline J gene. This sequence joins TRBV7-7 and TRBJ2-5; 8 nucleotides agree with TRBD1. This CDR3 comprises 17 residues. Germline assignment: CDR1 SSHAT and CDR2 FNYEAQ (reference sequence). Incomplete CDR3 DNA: TGTGCTAGCAGCTTAGAGCCCCTGGGACAGGTCCAAGAGACC. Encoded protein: CASSLEPLGQVQET. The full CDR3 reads CASSLEPLGQVQETQYF.

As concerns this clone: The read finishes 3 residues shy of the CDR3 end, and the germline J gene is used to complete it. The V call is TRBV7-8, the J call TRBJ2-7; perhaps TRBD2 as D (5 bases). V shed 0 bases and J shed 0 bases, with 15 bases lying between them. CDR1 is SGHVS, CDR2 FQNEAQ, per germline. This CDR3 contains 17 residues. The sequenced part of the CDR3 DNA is TGTGCCAGCAGCTTAGCGCGCGCGGGCGTTTACTCCTACGAG. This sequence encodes CASSLARAGVYSYE. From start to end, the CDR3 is CASSLARAGVYSYEQYF. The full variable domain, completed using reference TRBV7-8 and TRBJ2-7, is GAGVSQSPRYKVAKRGQDVALRCDPISGHVSLFWYQQALGQGPEFLTYFQNEAQLDKSGLPSDRFFAERPEGSVSTLKIQRTQQEDSAVYLCASSLARAGVYSYEQYFGPGTRLTVT.

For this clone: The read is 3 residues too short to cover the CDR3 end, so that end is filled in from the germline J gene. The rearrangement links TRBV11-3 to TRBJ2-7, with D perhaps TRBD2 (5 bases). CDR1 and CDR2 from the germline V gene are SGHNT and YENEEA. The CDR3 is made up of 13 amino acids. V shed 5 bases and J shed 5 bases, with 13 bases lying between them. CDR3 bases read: TGTGCCAGCAGCATAAGTAGCGCCCACGAG. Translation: CASSISSAHE. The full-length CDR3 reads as CASSISSAHEQYF. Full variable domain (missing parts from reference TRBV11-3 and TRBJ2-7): EAGVVQSPRYKIIEKKQPVAFWCNPISGHNTLYWYLQNLGQGPELLIRYENEEAVDDSQLPKDRFSAERLKGVDSTLKIQPAELGDSAVYLCASSISSAHEQYFGPGTRLTVT.

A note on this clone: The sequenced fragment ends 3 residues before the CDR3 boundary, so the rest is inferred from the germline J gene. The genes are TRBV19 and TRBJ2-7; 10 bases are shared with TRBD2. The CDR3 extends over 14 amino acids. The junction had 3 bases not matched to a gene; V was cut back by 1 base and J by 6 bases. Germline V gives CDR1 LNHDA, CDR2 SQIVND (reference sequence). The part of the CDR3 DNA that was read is TGTGCCAGTAGTATAGCAGCGGGAGGGGTCGAG. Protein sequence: CASSIAAGGVE. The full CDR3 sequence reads CASSIAAGGVEQYF.

CDR3 DNA (partial): TGTGCCACCAGTGATTTGCCCAGTCAGAGT. It is translated as CATSDLPSQS. The whole CDR3 protein reads CATSDLPSQSQYF. The chain couples TRBV24-1 to TRBJ2-4; no clear D. The read gets to within 3 residues of the CDR3 end, and the germline J gene fills in the rest. This CDR3 spans 13 amino acids. The V gene's germline CDR1 is KGHDR and CDR2 SFDVKD.

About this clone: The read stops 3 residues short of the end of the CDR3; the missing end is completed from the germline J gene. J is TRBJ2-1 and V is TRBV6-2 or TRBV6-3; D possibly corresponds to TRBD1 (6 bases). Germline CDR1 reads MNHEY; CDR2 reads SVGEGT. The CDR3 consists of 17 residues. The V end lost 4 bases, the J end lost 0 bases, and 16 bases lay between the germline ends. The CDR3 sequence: CASSSRKQGPSYNEQFF. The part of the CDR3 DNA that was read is TGTGCCAGCAGTTCGCGTAAACAGGGTCCCTCCTACAATGAG.

Partial CDR3 DNA: TGTGCCAGCAGCTACGGGACTAGTTTGGGGGGA. Protein: CASSYGTSLGG. The CDR3 in its entirety is CASSYGTSLGGAFF. The chain combines TRBV7-9 with TRBJ1-1; D might be TRBD1 (5 bases). With the read ending 3 residues before the CDR3 end, the germline J gene is used to fill in that end. This CDR3 is 14 amino acids long. Germline V gene sequence: CDR1 SEHNR, CDR2 FQNEAQ (reference sequence). The variable domain in full, completed from reference TRBV7-9 and TRBJ1-1, reads DTGVSQNPRHKITKRGQNVTFRCDPISEHNRLYWYRQTLGQGPEFLTYFQNEAQLEKSRLLSDRFSAERPKGSFSTLEIQRTEQGDSAMYLCASSYGTSLGGAFFGQGTRLTVV.

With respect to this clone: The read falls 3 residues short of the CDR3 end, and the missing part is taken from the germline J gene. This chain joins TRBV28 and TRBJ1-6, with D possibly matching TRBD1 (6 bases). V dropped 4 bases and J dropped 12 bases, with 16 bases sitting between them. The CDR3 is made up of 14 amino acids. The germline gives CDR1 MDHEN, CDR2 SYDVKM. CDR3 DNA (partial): TGTGCCAGCAGTTGGGGACACCCCACCAAACCC. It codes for CASSWGHPTKP. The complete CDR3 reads CASSWGHPTKPLHF.

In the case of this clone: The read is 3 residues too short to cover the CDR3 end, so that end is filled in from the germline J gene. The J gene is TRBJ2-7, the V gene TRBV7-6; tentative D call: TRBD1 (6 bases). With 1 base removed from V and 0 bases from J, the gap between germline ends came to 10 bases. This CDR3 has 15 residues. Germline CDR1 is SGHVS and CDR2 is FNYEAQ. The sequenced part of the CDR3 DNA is TGTGCCAGCAGCTTAGAACAGGGTAGCTCCTACGAG. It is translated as CASSLEQGSSYE. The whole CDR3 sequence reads CASSLEQGSSYEQYF.

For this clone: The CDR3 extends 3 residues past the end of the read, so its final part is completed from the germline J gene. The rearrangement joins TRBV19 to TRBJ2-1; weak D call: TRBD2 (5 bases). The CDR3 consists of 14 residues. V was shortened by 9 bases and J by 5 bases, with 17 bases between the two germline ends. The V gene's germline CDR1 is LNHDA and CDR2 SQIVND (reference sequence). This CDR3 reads CASSRAITNNEQFF. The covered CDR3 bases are TGTGCCAGCTCGAGGGCCATAACGAACAATGAG.

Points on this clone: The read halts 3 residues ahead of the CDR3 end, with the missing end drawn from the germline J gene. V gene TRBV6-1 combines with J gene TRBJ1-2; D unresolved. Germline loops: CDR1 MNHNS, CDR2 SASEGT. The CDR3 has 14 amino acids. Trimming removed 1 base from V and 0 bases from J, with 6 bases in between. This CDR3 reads CASSEGPSNYGYTF. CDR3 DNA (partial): TGTGCCAGCAGTGAAGGTCCGTCTAACTATGGC.

The sequenced part of the CDR3 DNA is TGTGCCAGCAGCGAATTAGACAGAAATGAG. Residues: CASSELDRNE. The whole CDR3 protein reads CASSELDRNEQFF. The chain couples TRBV5-6 to TRBJ2-1; D may be TRBD1 (5 bases). The CDR3 end is not reached by the read, which stops 3 residues before it; the germline J gene fills it in. Per the germline V gene, CDR1 is SGHDT and CDR2 is YYEEEE. This CDR3 spans 13 amino acids. Trimming pared 4 bases from V and 7 bases from J, leaving 12 bases between.

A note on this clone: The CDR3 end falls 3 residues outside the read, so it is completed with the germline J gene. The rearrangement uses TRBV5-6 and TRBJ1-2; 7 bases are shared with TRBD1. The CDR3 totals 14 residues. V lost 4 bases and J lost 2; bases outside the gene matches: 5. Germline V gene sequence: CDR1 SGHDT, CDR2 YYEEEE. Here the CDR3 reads CASSLYRGNYGYTF. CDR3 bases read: TGTGCCAGCAGCCTCTACAGGGGAAACTATGGC.

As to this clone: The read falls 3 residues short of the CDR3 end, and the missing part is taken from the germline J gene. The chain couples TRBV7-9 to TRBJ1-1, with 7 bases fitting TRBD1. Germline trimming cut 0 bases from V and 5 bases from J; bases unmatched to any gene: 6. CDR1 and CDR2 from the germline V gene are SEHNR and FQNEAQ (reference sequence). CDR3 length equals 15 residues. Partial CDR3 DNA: TGTGCCAGCAGCTTAGCGGAGGGGGCTTGGACTGAA. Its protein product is CASSLAEGAWTE. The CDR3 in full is CASSLAEGAWTEAFF.

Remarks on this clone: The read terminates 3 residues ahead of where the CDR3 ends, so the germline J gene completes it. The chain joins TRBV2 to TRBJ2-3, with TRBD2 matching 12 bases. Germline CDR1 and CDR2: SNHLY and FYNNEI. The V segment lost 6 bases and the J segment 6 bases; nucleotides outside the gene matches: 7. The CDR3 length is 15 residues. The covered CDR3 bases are TGTGCCAGCAGGAGGACTAGCGGGACGTCTGATACG. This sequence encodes CASRRTSGTSDT. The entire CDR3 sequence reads CASRRTSGTSDTQYF.

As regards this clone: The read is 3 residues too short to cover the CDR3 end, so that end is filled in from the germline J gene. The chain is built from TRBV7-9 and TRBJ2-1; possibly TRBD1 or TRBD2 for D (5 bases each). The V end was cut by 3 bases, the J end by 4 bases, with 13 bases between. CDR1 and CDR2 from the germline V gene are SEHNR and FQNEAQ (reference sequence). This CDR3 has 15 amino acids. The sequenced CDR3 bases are TGTGCCAGCAGCTTTCGCCCCGAGGGGTACAATGAG. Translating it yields CASSFRPEGYNE. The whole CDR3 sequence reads CASSFRPEGYNEQFF.

This CDR3 reads CASSGYRVEQYF. The covered CDR3 bases are TGTGCCAGCAGCGGATACAGGGTCGAG. J is TRBJ2-7 and V is TRBV5-6, with TRBD1 as a possible D gene (6 bases). Read sequence stops 3 residues before the CDR3 end, and the germline J gene provides the missing end. The length of the CDR3 is 12 residues. CDR1 is SGHDT and CDR2 is YYEEEE in the germline V gene. V lost 4 bases and J lost 6, with 11 bases in between.

CDR3 DNA (partial): TGTGCCAGCACCTCGACAGGGGGCAACGAC. Residues: CASTSTGGND. The full CDR3 reads CASTSTGGNDYTF. The chain employs TRBV7-9 and TRBJ1-2; TRBD1 matches 10 bases. The read falls 3 residues short of the CDR3 end, and the missing part is taken from the germline J gene. The CDR3 consists of 13 residues. Germline-derived CDR1 and CDR2 are SEHNR and FQNEAQ (reference sequence).

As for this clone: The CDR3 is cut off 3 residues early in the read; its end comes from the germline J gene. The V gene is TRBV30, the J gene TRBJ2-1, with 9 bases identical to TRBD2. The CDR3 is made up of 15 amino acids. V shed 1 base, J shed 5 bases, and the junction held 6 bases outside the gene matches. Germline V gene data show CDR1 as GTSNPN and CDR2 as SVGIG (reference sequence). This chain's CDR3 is CAWSGLAGSDNEQFF. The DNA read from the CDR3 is TGTGCCTGGAGTGGGCTAGCGGGATCTGACAATGAG.

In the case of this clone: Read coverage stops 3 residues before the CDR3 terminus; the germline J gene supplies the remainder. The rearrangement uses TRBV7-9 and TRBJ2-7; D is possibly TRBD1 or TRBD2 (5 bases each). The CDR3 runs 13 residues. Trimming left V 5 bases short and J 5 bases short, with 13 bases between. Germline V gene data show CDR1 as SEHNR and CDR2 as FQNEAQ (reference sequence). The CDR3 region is CASSQGIGNEQYF. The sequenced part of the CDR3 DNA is TGTGCCAGCAGCCAGGGTATCGGGAACGAG.

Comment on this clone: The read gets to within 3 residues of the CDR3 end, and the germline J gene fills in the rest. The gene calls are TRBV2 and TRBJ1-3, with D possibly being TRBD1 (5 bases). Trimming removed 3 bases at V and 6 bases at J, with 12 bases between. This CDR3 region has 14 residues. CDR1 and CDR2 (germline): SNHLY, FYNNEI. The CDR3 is CASSERQTLNTIYF. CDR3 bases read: TGTGCCAGCAGTGAGCGACAGACTCTAAACACC. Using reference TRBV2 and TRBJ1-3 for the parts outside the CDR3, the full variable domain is EPEVTQTPSHQVTQMGQEVILRCVPISNHLYFYWYRQILGQKVEFLVSFYNNEISEKSEIFDDQFSVERPDGSNFTLKIRSTKLEDSAMYFCASSERQTLNTIYFGEGSWLTVV.